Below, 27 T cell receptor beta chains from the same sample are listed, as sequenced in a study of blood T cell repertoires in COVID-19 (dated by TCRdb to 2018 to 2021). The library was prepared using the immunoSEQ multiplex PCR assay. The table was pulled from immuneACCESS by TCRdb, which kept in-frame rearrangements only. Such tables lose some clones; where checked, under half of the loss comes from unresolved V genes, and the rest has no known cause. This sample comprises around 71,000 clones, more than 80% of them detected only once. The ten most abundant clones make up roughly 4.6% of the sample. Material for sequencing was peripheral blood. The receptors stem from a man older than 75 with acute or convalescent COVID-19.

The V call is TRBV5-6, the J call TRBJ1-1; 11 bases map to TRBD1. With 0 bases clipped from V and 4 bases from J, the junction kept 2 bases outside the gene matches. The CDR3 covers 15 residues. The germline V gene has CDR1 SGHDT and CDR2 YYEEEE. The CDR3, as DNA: TGTGCCAGCAGCTTGGCCGGGACAGGGGGCACTGAAGCTTTCTTT. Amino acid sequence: CASSLAGTGGTEAFF.

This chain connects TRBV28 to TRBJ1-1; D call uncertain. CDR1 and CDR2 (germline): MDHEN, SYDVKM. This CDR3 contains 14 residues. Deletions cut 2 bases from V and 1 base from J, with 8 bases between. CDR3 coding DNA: TGTGCCAGCAGTTTAGAGAGGAGGAACACTGAAGCTTTCTTT. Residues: CASSLERRNTEAFF. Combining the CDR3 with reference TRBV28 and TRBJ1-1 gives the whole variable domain DVKVTQSSRYLVKRTGEKVFLECVQDMDHENMFWYRQDPGLGLRLIYFSYDVKMKEKGDIPEGYSVSREKKERFSLILESASTNQTSMYLCASSLERRNTEAFFGQGTRLTVV.

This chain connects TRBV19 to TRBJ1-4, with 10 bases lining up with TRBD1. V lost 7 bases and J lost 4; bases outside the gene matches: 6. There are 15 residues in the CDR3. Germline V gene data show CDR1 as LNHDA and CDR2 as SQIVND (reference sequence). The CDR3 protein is CASKMGQGLNEKLFF. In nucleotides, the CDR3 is TGTGCCAGTAAAATGGGACAGGGGCTTAATGAAAAACTGTTTTTT.

The CDR3 DNA reads TGTGCCAGCAGCTTATCAGGGGGCGATTCACCCCTCCACTTT. The encoded protein is CASSLSGGDSPLHF. The V gene is TRBV11-3, the J gene TRBJ1-6; 8 bases agree with TRBD1. The CDR3 loop spans 14 amino acids. Per the germline V gene, CDR1 is SGHNT and CDR2 is YENEEA. J lost 8 bases, V lost 2 bases, and 2 bases had no gene match.

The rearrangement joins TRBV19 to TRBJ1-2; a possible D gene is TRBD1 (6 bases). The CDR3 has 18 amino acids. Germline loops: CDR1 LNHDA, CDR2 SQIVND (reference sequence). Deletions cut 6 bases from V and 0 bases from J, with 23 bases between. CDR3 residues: CASRSNRAETITNYGYTF. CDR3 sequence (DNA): TGTGCCAGTAGAAGCAACAGGGCTGAGACTATAACTAACTATGGCTACACCTTC.

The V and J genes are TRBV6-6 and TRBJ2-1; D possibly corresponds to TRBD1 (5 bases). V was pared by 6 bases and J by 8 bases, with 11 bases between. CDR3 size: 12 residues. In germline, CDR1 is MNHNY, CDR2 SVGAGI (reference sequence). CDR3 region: CASRDQGYEQFF. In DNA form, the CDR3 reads TGTGCCAGCAGGGACCAGGGCTATGAGCAGTTCTTC.

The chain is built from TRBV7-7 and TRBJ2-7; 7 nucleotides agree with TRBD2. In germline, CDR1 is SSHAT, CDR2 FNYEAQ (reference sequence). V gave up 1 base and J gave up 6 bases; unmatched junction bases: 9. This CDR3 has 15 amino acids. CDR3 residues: CASSLGAGDGREQYF. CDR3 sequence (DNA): TGTGCCAGCAGCTTAGGCGCGGGAGACGGGCGCGAGCAGTACTTC.

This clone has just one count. The CDR3 loop reads CASSQWNSGRETQYF. CDR3 nucleotide sequence: TGTGCCAGCAGCCAGTGGAATAGCGGGAGGGAGACCCAGTACTTC. This chain joins TRBV3-1 (or the pseudogene TRBV3-2) and TRBJ2-5; TRBD2 agrees at 10 bases. From germline, CDR1 is LGHDT and CDR2 YNNKEL (reference sequence). V lost 3 bases, J lost 5 bases, and 6 bases stayed unmatched. CDR3 length: 15 amino acids.

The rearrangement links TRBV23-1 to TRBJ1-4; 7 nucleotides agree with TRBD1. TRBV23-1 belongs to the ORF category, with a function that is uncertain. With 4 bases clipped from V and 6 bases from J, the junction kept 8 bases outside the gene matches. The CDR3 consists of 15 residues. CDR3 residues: CASSPQTGKDEKLFF. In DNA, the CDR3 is TGCGCCAGCAGTCCCCAGACAGGGAAGGATGAAAAACTGTTTTTT.

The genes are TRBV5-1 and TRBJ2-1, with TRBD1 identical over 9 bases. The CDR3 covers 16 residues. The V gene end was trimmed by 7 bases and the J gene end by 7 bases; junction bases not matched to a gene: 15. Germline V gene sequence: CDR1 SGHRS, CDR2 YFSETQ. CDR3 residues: CASGQPTAGQGNEQFF. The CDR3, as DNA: TGCGCCAGCGGCCAGCCCACAGCGGGACAGGGTAATGAGCAGTTCTTC.

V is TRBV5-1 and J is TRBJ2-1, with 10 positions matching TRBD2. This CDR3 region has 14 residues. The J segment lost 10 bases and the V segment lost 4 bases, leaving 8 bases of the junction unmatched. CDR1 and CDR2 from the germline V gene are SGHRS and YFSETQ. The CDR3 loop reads CASSGSSGSWEQFF. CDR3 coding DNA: TGCGCCAGCAGCGGGTCTAGCGGGAGCTGGGAGCAGTTCTTC.

CDR3 DNA: TGCGCCAGCAGCCAAGAGAGGGCTCTTTTTAATCAGCCCCAGCATTTT. Protein product: CASSQERALFNQPQHF. The chain carries TRBV4-3 and TRBJ1-5; no clear D gene. V was cut by 0 bases and J by 4 bases, with 13 bases left in between. This CDR3 region has 16 residues. Germline values: CDR1 LGHNA, CDR2 YSLEER.

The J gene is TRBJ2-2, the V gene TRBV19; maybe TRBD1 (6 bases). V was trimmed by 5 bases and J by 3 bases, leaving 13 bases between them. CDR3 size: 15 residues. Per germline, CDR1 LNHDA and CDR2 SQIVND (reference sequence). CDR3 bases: TGTGCCAGTAGTCTTGGGACAACCTACACCGGGGAGCTGTTTTTT. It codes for CASSLGTTYTGELFF.

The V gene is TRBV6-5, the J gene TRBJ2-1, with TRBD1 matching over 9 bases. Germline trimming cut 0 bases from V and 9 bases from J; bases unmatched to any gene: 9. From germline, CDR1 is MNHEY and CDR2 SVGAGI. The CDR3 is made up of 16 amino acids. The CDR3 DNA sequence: TGTGCCAGCAGTTACTCGGGACAGGGAGATCGGGGTGAGCAGTTCTTC. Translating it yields CASSYSGQGDRGEQFF.

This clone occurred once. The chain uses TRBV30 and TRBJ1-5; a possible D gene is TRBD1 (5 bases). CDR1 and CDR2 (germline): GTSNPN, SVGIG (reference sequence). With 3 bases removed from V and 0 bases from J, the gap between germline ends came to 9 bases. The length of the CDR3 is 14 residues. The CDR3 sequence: CAWRGGNSNQPQHF. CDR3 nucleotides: TGTGCCTGGAGGGGGGGAAATAGCAATCAGCCCCAGCATTTT.

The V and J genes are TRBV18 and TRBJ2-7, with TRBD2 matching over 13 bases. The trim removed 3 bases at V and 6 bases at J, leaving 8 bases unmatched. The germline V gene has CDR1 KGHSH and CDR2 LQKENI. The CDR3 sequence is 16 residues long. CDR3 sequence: CASSPQTSGRAFEQYF. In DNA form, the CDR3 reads TGTGCCAGCTCACCCCAAACTAGCGGGAGGGCCTTCGAGCAGTACTTC.

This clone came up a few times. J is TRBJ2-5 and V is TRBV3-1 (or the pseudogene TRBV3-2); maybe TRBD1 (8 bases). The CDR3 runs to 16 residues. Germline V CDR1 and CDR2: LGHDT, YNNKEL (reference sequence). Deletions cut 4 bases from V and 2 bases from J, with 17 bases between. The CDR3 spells CASSRTGGGIQETQYF. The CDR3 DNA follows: TGTGCCAGCAGCCGCACAGGGGGAGGGATTCAAGAGACCCAGTACTTC.

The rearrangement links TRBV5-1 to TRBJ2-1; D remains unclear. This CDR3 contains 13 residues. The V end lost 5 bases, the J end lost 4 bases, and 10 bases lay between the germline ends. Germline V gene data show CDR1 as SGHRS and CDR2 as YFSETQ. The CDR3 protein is CASRPDSYNEQFF. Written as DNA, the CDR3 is TGCGCCAGCAGACCCGACTCTTACAATGAGCAGTTCTTC.

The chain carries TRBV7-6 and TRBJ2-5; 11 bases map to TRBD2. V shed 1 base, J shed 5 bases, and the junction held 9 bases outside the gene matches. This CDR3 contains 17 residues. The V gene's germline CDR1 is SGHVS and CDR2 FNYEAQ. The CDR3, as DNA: TGTGCCAGCAGCTTAGTGGCGACTAGCGGGGCCGGGGAGACCCAGTACTTC. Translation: CASSLVATSGAGETQYF. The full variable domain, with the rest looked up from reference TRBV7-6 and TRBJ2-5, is GAGVSQSPRYKVTKRGQDVALRCDPISGHVSLYWYRQALGQGPEFLTYFNYEAQQDKSGLPNDRFSAERPEGSISTLTIQRTEQRDSAMYRCASSLVATSGAGETQYFGPGTRLLVL.

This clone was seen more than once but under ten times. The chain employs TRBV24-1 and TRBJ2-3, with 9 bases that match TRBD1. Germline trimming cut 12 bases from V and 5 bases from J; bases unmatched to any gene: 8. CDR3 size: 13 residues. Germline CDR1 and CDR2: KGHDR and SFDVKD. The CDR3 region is CAARDRAGDTQYF. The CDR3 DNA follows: TGTGCCGCCCGGGACAGGGCGGGAGATACGCAGTATTTT.

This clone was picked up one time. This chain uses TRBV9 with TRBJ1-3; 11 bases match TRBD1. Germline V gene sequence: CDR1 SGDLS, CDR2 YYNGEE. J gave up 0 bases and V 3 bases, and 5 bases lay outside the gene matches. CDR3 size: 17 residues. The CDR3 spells CASSAPGTGGSGNTIYF. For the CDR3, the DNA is TGTGCCAGCAGCGCACCCGGGACAGGGGGCTCTGGAAACACCATATATTTT.

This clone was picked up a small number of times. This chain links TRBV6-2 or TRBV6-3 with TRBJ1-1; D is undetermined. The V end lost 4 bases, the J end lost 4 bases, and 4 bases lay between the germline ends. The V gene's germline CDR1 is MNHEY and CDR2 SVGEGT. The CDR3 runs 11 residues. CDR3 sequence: CASSFSTEAFF. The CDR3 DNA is TGTGCCAGCAGTTTTAGCACTGAAGCTTTCTTT.

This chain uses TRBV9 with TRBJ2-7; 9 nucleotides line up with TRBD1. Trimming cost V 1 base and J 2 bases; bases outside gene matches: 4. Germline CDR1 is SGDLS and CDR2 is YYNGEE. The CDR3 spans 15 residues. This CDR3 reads CASSVMGQGAYEQYF. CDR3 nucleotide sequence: TGTGCCAGCAGCGTAATGGGACAGGGCGCCTACGAGCAGTACTTC.

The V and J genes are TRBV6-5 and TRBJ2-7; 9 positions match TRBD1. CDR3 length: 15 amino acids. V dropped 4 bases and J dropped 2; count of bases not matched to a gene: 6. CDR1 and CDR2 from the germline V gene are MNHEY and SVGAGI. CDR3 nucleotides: TGTGCCAGCAGTTTTACCGGGACAGGGCCCTACGAGCAGTACTTC. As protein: CASSFTGTGPYEQYF.

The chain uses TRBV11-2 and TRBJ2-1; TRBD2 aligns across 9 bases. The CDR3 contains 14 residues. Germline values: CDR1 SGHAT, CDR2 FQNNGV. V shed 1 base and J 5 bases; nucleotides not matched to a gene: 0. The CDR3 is CASSLGTSDNEQFF. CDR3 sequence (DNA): TGTGCCAGCAGCTTAGGGACTAGCGACAATGAGCAGTTCTTC.

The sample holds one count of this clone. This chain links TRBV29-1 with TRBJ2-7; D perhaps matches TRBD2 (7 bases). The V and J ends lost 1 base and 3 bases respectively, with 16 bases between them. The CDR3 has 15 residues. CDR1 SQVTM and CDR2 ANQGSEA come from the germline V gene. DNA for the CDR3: TGCAGCGTTGAAGCCCACAAGGGGGGGGTCTACGAGCAGTACTTC. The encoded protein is CSVEAHKGGVYEQYF.

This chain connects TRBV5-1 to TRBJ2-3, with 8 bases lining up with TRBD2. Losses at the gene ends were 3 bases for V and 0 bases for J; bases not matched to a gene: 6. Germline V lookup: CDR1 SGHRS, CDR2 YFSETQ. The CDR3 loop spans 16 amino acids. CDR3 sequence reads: CASSSPGGGSTDTQYF. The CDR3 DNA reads TGCGCCAGCAGCTCCCCCGGGGGGGGAAGCACAGATACGCAGTATTTT.